This entry lists 7 T cell receptor beta chains sequenced from one sample in a study of blood T cell repertoires in COVID-19. The data were produced by immunoSEQ multiplex PCR, yet TCRdb's version contains in-frame clones alone and is incomplete. The repertoire holds hundreds of thousands of clones, with over 80% as singletons. Sequencing used peripheral blood. Receptor source: a woman in her fifties or sixties with active or convalescent COVID-19.

The V gene is TRBV2, the J gene TRBJ1-5; weak D call: TRBD1 (6 bases). Germline CDR1 and CDR2: SNHLY and FYNNEI. V lost 4 bases to trimming and J lost 2 bases, with 9 bases between them. This CDR3 contains 14 residues. The CDR3, as DNA: TGTGCCAGCAGTGTATCAGGGGGCAATCAGCCCCAGCATTTT. It is translated as CASSVSGGNQPQHF.

This rearrangement joins TRBV21-1 to TRBJ1-3; the table names TRBD1, a call not compared with the DNA. TRBV21-1 represents a pseudogene. CDR3 size: 17 residues. The CDR3 region is CASSKSFGQDGRNTIYF. CDR3 DNA: TGTGCCAGCAGCAAGAGTTTTGGACAGGATGGAAGAAACACCATATATTTT.

The rearrangement uses TRBV7-2 and TRBJ2-7, with 8 bases lining up with TRBD2. CDR1 and CDR2 (germline): SGHTA, FQGNSA. Trimming removed 5 bases from V and 9 bases from J; junction bases left unmatched: 21. The CDR3 loop spans 17 amino acids. The CDR3 DNA reads TGTGCCAGCAGCACACAAGTTCGCCTAGCGGGTTCTCTCTGGCAGTACTTC. Translated, it gives CASSTQVRLAGSLWQYF.

The chain joins TRBV4-1 to TRBJ2-3, with 11 bases aligning to TRBD2. This CDR3 has 16 amino acids. Trimming at V came to 1 base and at J to 5 bases, leaving 5 bases not matched to a gene. The V gene's germline CDR1 is MGHRA and CDR2 YSYEKL. The CDR3 coding sequence is TGCGCCAGCAGCCAAGGGACTAGCGGGTCCTTAGATACGCAGTATTTT. Its protein product is CASSQGTSGSLDTQYF.

This rearrangement joins TRBV7-9 to TRBJ1-1; possible D gene TRBD1, 5 bases. The CDR3 totals 13 residues. V gave up 5 bases and J gave up 4 bases, with 11 bases separating them. The germline CDR1 and CDR2 sequences are SEHNR and FQNEAQ (reference sequence). The CDR3 DNA reads as TGTGCCAGCAGCCCTAGGGGCCTCACTGAAGCTTTCTTT. Amino acids: CASSPRGLTEAFF.

About this clone itself: The same CDR3 also results from other DNA sequences found in this sample. This chain links TRBV2 with TRBJ2-7; D gene unclear. Trimming took off 4 bases at V and 0 bases at J, with 4 bases between the two ends. CDR3 length: 12 amino acids. CDR1 SNHLY and CDR2 FYNNEI come from the germline V gene. CDR3 amino acids: CASSGSSYEQYF. The CDR3, as DNA: TGTGCCAGCAGTGGCAGCTCCTACGAGCAGTACTTC.

This clone came up once. J is TRBJ2-7 and V is TRBV6-5; TRBD1 matches 9 bases. V shed 7 bases and J 2 bases; nucleotides not matched to a gene: 6. The CDR3 loop spans 14 amino acids. Germline lookup yields CDR1 MNHEY and CDR2 SVGAGI. CDR3: CASTMTGGAYEQYF. DNA of the CDR3: TGTGCCAGCACTATGACAGGGGGAGCCTACGAGCAGTACTTC.